This entry describes one T cell receptor beta chain. Antigen unknown. Profiled with immunoSEQ multiplex PCR; TCRdb holds only in-frame clones, not every one. The repertoire holds some 33,000 clones, with 70% to 85% as singletons. The data originate from a study of a mutant IDH1 vaccine in newly diagnosed glioma. Overall study context: Patients got their first vaccination 4-6 weeks after radiotherapy alone, or with temozolomide cycles. Most patients had received both radiotherapy and temozolomide, the prior options being radiotherapy, temozolomide, or both.

This CDR3 contains 13 residues. V was trimmed by 5 bases and J by 6 bases, leaving 15 bases between them. Looked up from germline, CDR1 is SGHRS and CDR2 is YFSETQ. Specified time point: week 35, safety follow-up. Every vaccination contained 300 ug of the mutant IDH1 20-mer peptide and was paired with topical imiquimod. Vaccinations, eight in total, occurred in weeks 1, 3, 5, 7, 11, 15, 19, 23. Donor tumors were new WHO grade 3 or 4 IDH1-mutant, ATRX-lost astrocytomas. This chain links TRBV5-1 with TRBJ2-7; D could derive from TRBD1 or TRBD2 (6 bases each). Sequencing used PBMCs, obtained from a glioma patient whose treatment included an IDH1 peptide vaccine. This receptor was taken from a man aged 25 to 40 with glioma. For the CDR3, the DNA is TGCGCCAGCAGTGGGGGGCGGGACGGCGAGCAGTACTTC. This translates into CASSGGRDGEQYF.